This note documents a single T cell receptor (beta chain) sequence. The data are from a study of blood T cell repertoires in COVID-19. Study context: The analysed material was cDNA or gDNA that came from T cells, B-cell-depleted T cells, or PBMCs.

Source study methods: Nucleated cell counts were estimated from reference gene primer amplification. Measured with immunoSEQ multiplex PCR; TCRdb has only the in-frame clones, and not every one. The D gene and trimming were derived from the DNA, and the V and J assignments and clone size from that table. The top ten clones hold about 8.3% of a sample with some 190,000 clones, about four fifths of them seen once. CDR1 is SGHAT and CDR2 is FQNNGV in the germline V gene. This CDR3 has 18 residues. The germline V and J ends were trimmed by 7 bases and 9 bases, with 28 bases remaining between them. V and J are TRBV11-2 and TRBJ1-6; possible D gene TRBD1, 5 bases. The sequence was obtained from an elderly woman with COVID-19, enrolled during active disease. Sequencing used peripheral blood. CDR3 loop: CASTREGRLNRSGSPLHF. The CDR3 DNA reads as TGTGCCAGCACCAGAGAGGGGAGGTTAAACAGATCTGGTTCACCCCTCCACTTT.